These T cell receptor beta chains were read from a single sample in a study of tumor-infiltrating lymphocytes in localized non-small cell lung cancer. TCRdb's copy holds only in-frame clones and misses some; the assay was immunoSEQ multiplex PCR. The sample holds over 10,000 clones, roughly 64% seen once. Source material: lung tumor tissue. The receptors stem from a human donor with non-small cell lung cancer. The CDR3 runs from the conserved cysteine through the conserved F or W. A D gene is named only where the DNA matches it firmly. Clone sizes are given selectively: once, few, many, or a class where the clone is expanded.

TRBD1 TRBJ1-3 TRBV10-3 once CAAKPGQGKGISGNTIYF TGTGCCGCTAAACCGGGACAGGGTAAAGGGATCTCTGGAAACACCATATATTTT
TRBD2 TRBJ2-4 TRBV5-4 - CASSLALAGGANIQYF TGTGCCAGCAGCTTGGCCCTGGCGGGAGGGGCGAACATTCAGTACTTC
TRBD2 TRBJ2-1 TRBV5-6 medium-sized CASSLAGGKTYNEQFF TGTGCCAGCAGCTTAGCGGGAGGGAAAACCTACAATGAGCAGTTCTTC
- TRBJ2-7 TRBV11-2 - CASSFSPADYEQYF TGTGCCAGCAGCTTTAGCCCCGCGGACTACGAGCAGTACTTC
- TRBJ1-5 TRBV23-1 - CASSPPHVGANQPQHF TGCGCCAGCAGTCCCCCCCACGTGGGGGCTAATCAGCCCCAGCATTTT
TRBD2 TRBJ2-2 TRBV5-1 - CASSERGGSGELFF TGCGCCAGCAGCGAGCGGGGGGGCTCCGGGGAGCTGTTTTTT
- TRBJ2-3 TRBV29-1 - CSVDTDTQYF TGCAGCGTTGACACAGATACGCAGTATTTT
TRBD1 TRBJ1-1 TRBV5-4 - CASSQSRTGAEAFF TGTGCCAGCAGCCAATCGAGGACAGGGGCTGAAGCTTTCTTT
- TRBJ1-2 TRBV2 few CASTASNYGYTF TGTGCCAGCACAGCTTCTAACTATGGCTACACCTTC
- TRBJ1-4 TRBV5-1 - CASSLGGTDNEKLFF TGCGCCAGCAGCTTGGGAGGGACGGATAATGAAAAACTGTTTTTT
- TRBJ1-2 TRBV5-1 - CASSLESPNYGYTF TGCGCCAGCAGCTTGGAGTCTCCCAACTATGGCTACACCTTC
- TRBJ2-5 TRBV5-1 - CASSGSYTQETQYF TGCGCCAGCAGCGGTAGTTACACGCAAGAGACCCAGTACTTC
- TRBJ2-2 TRBV7-8 - CASSLQLTGELFF TGTGCCAGCAGCTTACAGCTCACCGGGGAGCTGTTTTTT
- TRBJ1-2 TRBV6-5 medium-sized CASSYSNRNGYTF TGTGCCAGCAGTTACTCGAACCGGAATGGCTACACCTTC
- TRBJ1-1 TRBV7-8 - CASSPSGTNTEAFF TGTGCCAGCAGTCCTAGTGGAACGAACACTGAAGCTTTCTTT
- TRBJ1-6 TRBV11-2 - CASSLDWRNSPLHF TGTGCCAGCAGCTTAGATTGGCGGAATTCACCCCTCCACTTT
- TRBJ2-7 TRBV6-6 once CASTQGGGEQYF TGTGCCAGCACCCAGGGAGGAGGCGAGCAGTACTTC
TRBD1 TRBJ1-2 TRBV7-9 - CASSSDRVANYGYTF TGTGCCAGCAGTTCAGACAGGGTGGCTAACTATGGCTACACCTTC
- TRBJ1-1 TRBV5-1 - CASSFVDSLNTEAFF TGCGCCAGCAGCTTCGTGGACAGTCTGAACACTGAAGCTTTCTTT
TRBD1 TRBJ1-2 TRBV7-3 - CASRSKNRGNNYGYTF TGTGCCAGCAGGTCAAAAAACAGGGGTAATAACTATGGCTACACCTTC
- TRBJ2-7 TRBV7-2 few CASSPRLTLSYEQYF TGTGCCAGCAGCCCCCGACTGACCCTCTCCTACGAGCAGTACTTC
- TRBJ2-1 TRBV7-9 - CASSHTDAYNEQFF TGTGCCAGCAGCCACACGGATGCCTACAATGAGCAGTTCTTC
TRBD1 TRBJ1-4 TRBV29-1 - CSVGQGEKLFF TGCAGCGTAGGACAGGGCGAAAAACTGTTTTTT
- TRBJ2-5 TRBV5-1 - CASSLVQPQETQYF TGCGCCAGCAGCTTGGTACAGCCCCAAGAGACCCAGTACTTC
- TRBJ2-7 TRBV5-6 - CASSPPGRGSEQYF TGTGCCAGCAGCCCCCCAGGGCGGGGCAGCGAGCAGTACTTC
TRBD1 TRBJ2-4 TRBV6-5 medium-sized CASSYSTGGPNIQYF TGTGCCAGCAGTTACTCGACAGGGGGGCCAAACATTCAGTACTTC
- TRBJ2-5 TRBV11-2 - CASSLGGQETQYF TGTGCCAGCAGCTTAGGCGGCCAAGAGACCCAGTACTTC
TRBD1 TRBJ1-2 TRBV6-5 - CASSNDRAPYGYTF TGTGCCAGCAGCAATGACAGGGCGCCCTATGGCTACACCTTC
TRBD2 TRBJ2-1 TRBV7-9 - CASSLAVWTSGRDNEQFF TGTGCCAGCAGCTTAGCCGTCTGGACTAGCGGGAGGGACAATGAGCAGTTCTTC
- TRBJ2-7 TRBV7-9 - CASKRGREYEQYF TGTGCCAGCAAGAGGGGTCGAGAGTACGAGCAGTACTTC
- TRBJ1-4 TRBV5-1 - CASSPTGGGNEKLFF TGCGCCAGCAGCCCTACAGGAGGCGGAAATGAAAAACTGTTTTTT
TRBD2 TRBJ2-5 TRBV27 - CASRLAGVGQETQYF TGTGCCAGCAGATTAGCGGGAGTTGGGCAAGAGACCCAGTACTTC
TRBD1 TRBJ1-2 TRBV6-6 - CASSYTGTGVSGYTF TGTGCCAGCAGTTACACCGGGACAGGGGTTAGTGGCTACACCTTC
- TRBJ1-5 TRBV7-9 - CASSLNLNQPQHF TGTGCCAGCAGCCTCAACCTAAATCAGCCCCAGCATTTT
- TRBJ2-5 TRBV7-9 - CASSPRTGLQETQYF TGTGCCAGCAGCCCACGGACGGGACTCCAAGAGACCCAGTACTTC
- TRBJ2-7 TRBV10-3 once CAISGPGASEQYF TGTGCCATCAGTGGTCCCGGGGCGAGCGAGCAGTACTTC
- TRBJ1-1 TRBV6-5 - CASNTGFSEAFF TGTGCCAGCAATACAGGGTTTTCGGAAGCTTTCTTT
TRBD2 TRBJ2-7 TRBV6-5 - CASGTSGIEQYF TGTGCCAGCGGGACTAGCGGGATCGAGCAGTACTTC
- TRBJ2-7 TRBV6-5 - CASSYSNSYEQYF TGTGCCAGCAGTTACTCGAACAGCTACGAGCAGTACTTC
TRBD1 TRBJ2-7 TRBV5-1 few CASSQTGDGSYEQYF TGCGCCAGCAGCCAGACAGGGGACGGGTCCTACGAGCAGTACTTC
- TRBJ1-5 TRBV19 - CASSRRGGEGQPQHF TGTGCCAGTAGCCGGCGGGGGGGAGAGGGACAGCCCCAGCATTTT
TRBD2 TRBJ2-7 TRBV6-1 - CASTRAGGPYEQYF TGTGCCAGCACGCGGGCGGGAGGGCCTTACGAGCAGTACTTC
TRBD2 TRBJ2-1 TRBV2 - CASSHTSGRDNEQFF TGTGCCAGCAGCCACACTAGCGGGAGGGACAATGAGCAGTTCTTC
- TRBJ1-4 TRBV30 - CAWSELNGEKLFF TGTGCCTGGAGTGAACTCAATGGTGAAAAACTGTTTTTT
TRBD2 TRBJ2-7 TRBV2 - CASLYQRGYEQYF TGTGCCAGTCTTTACCAGCGGGGCTACGAGCAGTACTTC